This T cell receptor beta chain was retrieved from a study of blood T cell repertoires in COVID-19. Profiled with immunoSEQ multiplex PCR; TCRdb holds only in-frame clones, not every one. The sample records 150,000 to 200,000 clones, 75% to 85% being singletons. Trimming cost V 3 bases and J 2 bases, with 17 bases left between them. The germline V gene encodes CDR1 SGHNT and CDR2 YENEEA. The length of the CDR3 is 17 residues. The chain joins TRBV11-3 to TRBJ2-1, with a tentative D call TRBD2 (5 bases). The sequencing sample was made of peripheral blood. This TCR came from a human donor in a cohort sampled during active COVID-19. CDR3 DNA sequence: TGTGCCAGCAGCTTCGGTAGCGCGGATGGCCCCTACAATGAGCAGTTCTTC. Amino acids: CASSFGSADGPYNEQFF. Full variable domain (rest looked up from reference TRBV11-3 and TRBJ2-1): EAGVVQSPRYKIIEKKQPVAFWCNPISGHNTLYWYLQNLGQGPELLIRYENEEAVDDSQLPKDRFSAERLKGVDSTLKIQPAELGDSAVYLCASSFGSADGPYNEQFFGPGTRLTVL.